The sequence of this T cell receptor beta chain was determined in a study of regulatory T cells in long-lasting Graves disease. Between the trimmed V and J ends, which lost 2 bases and 0 bases, there was a span of 9 bases. There are 16 residues in the CDR3. Germline CDR1 and CDR2: KGHDR and SFDVKD. The time point: newly diagnosed GD, antithyroid drugs for less than 3 months. PBMCs provided the RNA from which the TCR library was made. American Thyroid Association guidelines served as the basis for diagnosing Graves' disease. Arm-PCR of CDR3 regions and iRepertoire HTBI primers were used to build TCR beta libraries. TCRdb re-derived calls from the multiplex PCR reads in MiXCR, one entry per CDR3 protein. The sample has around 400,000 distinct CDR3 sequences, about a sixth seen once. This clonotype was seen ten or more times.

The clonotype comes from a female donor with Graves disease. The source was peripheral blood mononuclear cells (PBMCs), collected at new diagnosis, from a patient treated with antithyroid drugs. The rearrangement links TRBV24-1 to TRBJ1-4; D unclear. CDR3 DNA sequence: TGTGCCACCAGTGATTCGCGGGTTGCAACTAATGAAAAACTGTTTTTT. Translated: CATSDSRVATNEKLFF.